This TCR beta chain is drawn from a study of blood T cell repertoires in COVID-19. Study details: In each case, the material was cDNA or gDNA derived from T cells, B-cell-depleted T cells, or PBMCs.

Produced via immunoSEQ multiplex PCR; TCRdb's table is partial and in-frame only. The table includes about 210,000 clones, approximately 78% detected once. Recruitment covered under 25 US areas and drew participants whose ages spanned about 18 to 89 years. The study assigned cohorts using participant-reported clinical history. Recovered status applied to Cohort 3 donors who had two consecutive negative PCRs. It also applied to those with clearance or with symptom resolution. The sequenced material came from PBMCs or T cells enriched from blood (not recorded which). The TCR was taken from a man aged 35 to 55 who had recovered from COVID-19.

As DNA, the CDR3 is TGCGCCAGCAGCGCGGACAGTATCTCCTACGAGCAGTACTTC. Translation gives CASSADSISYEQYF. The genes are TRBV5-1 and TRBJ2-7; D may be TRBD1 (6 bases). The ends were cut back, 4 bases at V and 0 bases at J, with 11 bases in the middle. The CDR3 contains 14 residues. Germline CDR1 SGHRS, CDR2 YFSETQ.